The T cell receptor beta chain described here comes from a study of control samples from healthy donors and cancer patients. Germline values: CDR1 MNHEY, CDR2 SMNVEV (reference sequence). V gave up 7 bases and J gave up 0 bases, with 13 bases separating them. CDR3 length: 15 amino acids. Data came from immunoSEQ multiplex PCR; TCRdb stores just in-frame clones and leaves some out. The data contain 90,000 to 150,000 clones, about 86% of them singletons. The chain employs TRBV27 and TRBJ1-3; D might be TRBD1 (6 bases). The clonotype comes from a man aged 30 to 39 in good health. Sequencing was performed on blood. CDR3 residues: CASKEGGLSGNTIYF. The DNA for the CDR3 is TGTGCCAGCAAAGAGGGGGGCCTCTCTGGAAACACCATATATTTT.